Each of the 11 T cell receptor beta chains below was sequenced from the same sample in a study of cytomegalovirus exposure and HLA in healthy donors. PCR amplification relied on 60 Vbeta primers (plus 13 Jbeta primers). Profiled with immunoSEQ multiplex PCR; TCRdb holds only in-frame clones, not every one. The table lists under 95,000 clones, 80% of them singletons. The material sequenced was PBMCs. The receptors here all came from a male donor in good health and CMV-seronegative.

Here the CDR3 reads CASSLGGGGGYTF. CDR3 DNA: TGTGCCAGCAGCTTAGGAGGGGGTGGCGGCTACACCTTC. The chain joins TRBV7-2 to TRBJ1-2, with D possibly TRBD1 on 6 matching bases. V lost 1 base and J 8 bases, leaving 11 bases between the germline ends. This CDR3 has 13 amino acids. The germline gives CDR1 SGHTA, CDR2 FQGNSA.

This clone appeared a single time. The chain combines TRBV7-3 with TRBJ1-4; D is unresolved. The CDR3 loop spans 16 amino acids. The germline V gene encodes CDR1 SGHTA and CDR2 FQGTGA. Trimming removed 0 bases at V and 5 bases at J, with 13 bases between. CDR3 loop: CASSLTYSLWNEKLFF. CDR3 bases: TGTGCCAGCAGCTTAACGTACAGTCTGTGGAATGAAAAACTGTTTTTT.

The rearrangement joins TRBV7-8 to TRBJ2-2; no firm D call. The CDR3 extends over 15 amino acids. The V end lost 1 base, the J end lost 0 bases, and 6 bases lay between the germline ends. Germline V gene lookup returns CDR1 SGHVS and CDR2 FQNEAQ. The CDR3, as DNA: TGTGCCAGCAGCTTAGGTGTCACGAACACCGGGGAGCTGTTTTTT. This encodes CASSLGVTNTGELFF.

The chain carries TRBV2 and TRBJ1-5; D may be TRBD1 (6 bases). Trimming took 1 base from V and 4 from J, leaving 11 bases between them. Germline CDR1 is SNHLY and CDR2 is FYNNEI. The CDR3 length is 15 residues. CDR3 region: CASSEEGDKNQPQHF. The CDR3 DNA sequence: TGTGCCAGCAGTGAAGAGGGGGACAAGAATCAGCCCCAGCATTTT.

The CDR3 is CASSLQGGNTEAFF. The CDR3 DNA reads TGCGCCAGCAGCTTACAGGGGGGCAACACTGAAGCTTTCTTT. The chain uses TRBV5-1 and TRBJ1-1; 8 nucleotides line up with TRBD1. The CDR3 spans 14 residues. The V segment lost 2 bases and the J segment 2 bases; nucleotides outside the gene matches: 2. CDR1 is SGHRS, CDR2 YFSETQ, per germline.

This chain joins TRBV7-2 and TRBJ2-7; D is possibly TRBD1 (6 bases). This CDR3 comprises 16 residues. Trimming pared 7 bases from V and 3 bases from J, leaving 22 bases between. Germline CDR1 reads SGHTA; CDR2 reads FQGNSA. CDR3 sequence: CASTNEGFTGYYEQYF. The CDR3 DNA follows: TGTGCCAGCACCAATGAGGGGTTCACAGGGTACTACGAGCAGTACTTC.

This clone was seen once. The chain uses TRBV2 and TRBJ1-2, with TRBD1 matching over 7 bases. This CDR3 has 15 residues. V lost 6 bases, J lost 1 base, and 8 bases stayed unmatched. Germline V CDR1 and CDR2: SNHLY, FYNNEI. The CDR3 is CASSLGQVINYGYTF. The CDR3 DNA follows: TGTGCCAGCAGCCTTGGACAGGTGATTAACTATGGCTACACCTTC.

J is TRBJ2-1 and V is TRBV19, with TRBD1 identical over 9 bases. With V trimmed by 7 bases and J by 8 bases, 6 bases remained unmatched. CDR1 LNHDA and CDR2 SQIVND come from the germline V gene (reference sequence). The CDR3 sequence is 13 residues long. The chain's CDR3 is CASTGRTGDEQFF. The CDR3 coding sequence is TGTGCCAGTACGGGTCGGACAGGGGATGAGCAGTTCTTC.

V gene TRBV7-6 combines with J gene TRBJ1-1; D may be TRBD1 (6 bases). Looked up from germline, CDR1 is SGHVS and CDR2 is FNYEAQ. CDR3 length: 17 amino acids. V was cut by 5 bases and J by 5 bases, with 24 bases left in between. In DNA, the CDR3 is TGTGCCAGCAGCGATCACCAAGCCCGGGGGGCGATGACTGAAGCTTTCTTT. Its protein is CASSDHQARGAMTEAFF.

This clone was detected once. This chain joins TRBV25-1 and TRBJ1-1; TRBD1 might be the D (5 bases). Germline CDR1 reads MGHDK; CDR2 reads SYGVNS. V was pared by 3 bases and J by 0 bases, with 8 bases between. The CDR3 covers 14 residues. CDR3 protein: CASSEAGLNTEAFF. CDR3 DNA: TGTGCCAGCAGTGAGGCAGGGCTGAACACTGAAGCTTTCTTT.

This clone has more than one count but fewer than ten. CDR3 loop: CASSLGGGGGYEQYF. In DNA form, the CDR3 reads TGTGCCAGCAGCTTAGGTGGGGGAGGGGGCTACGAGCAGTACTTC. V usage is TRBV7-2 and J usage is TRBJ2-7, with D possibly being TRBD2 (7 bases). The V gene lost 1 base and the J gene lost 3 bases, with 13 bases spanning the gap. Per germline, CDR1 SGHTA and CDR2 FQGNSA. The CDR3 totals 15 residues.